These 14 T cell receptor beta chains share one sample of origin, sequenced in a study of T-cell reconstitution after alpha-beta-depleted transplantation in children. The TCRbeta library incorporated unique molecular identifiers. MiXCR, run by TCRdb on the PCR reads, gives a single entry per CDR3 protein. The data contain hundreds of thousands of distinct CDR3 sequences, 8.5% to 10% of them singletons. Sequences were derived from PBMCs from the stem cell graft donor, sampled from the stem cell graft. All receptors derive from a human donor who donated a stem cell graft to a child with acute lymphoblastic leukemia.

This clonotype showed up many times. DNA for the CDR3: TGTGCCAGCAGTCCAAGGCGGGCTTTCTTT. Translating gives CASSPRRAFF. The chain links TRBV12-3 or TRBV12-4 to TRBJ1-1; D call uncertain. This CDR3 contains 10 residues. The germline V and J ends were trimmed by 5 bases and 11 bases, with 9 bases remaining between them.

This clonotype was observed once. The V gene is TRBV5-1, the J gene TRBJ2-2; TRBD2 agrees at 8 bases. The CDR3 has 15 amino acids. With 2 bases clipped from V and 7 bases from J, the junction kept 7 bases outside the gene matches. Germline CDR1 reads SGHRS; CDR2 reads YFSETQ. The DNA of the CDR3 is TGCGCCAGCAGCTTATCAGGACTAGCAGGCGGGGAGCTGTTTTTT. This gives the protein CASSLSGLAGGELFF.

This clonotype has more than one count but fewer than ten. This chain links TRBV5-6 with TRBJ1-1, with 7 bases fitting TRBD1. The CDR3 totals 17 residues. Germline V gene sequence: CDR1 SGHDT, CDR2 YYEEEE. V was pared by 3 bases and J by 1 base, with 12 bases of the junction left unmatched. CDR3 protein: CASSWPGVDRENTEAFF. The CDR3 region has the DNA TGTGCCAGCAGCTGGCCAGGCGTCGACAGGGAGAACACTGAAGCTTTCTTT.

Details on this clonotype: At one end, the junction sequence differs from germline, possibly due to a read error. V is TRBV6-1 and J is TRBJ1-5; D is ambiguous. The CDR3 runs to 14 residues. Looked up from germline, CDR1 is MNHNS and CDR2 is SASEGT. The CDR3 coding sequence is TGCCCCAACAGCCGGAGGAGGAGCAATCAGCCCCAGCATTTT. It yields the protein CPNSRRRSNQPQHF.

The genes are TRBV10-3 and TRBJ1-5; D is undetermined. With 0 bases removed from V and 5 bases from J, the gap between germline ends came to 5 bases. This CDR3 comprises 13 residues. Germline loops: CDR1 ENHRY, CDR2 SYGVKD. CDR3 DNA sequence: TGTGCCATCAGTGAGTCGAGGGATCAGCCCCAGCATTTT. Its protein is CAISESRDQPQHF.

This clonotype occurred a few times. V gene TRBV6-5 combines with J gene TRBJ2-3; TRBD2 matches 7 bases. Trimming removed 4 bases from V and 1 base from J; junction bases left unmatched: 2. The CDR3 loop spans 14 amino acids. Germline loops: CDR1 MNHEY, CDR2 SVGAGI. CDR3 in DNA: TGTGCCAGCAGTTGGGGGGGTCGCACAGATACGCAGTATTTT. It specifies CASSWGGRTDTQYF.

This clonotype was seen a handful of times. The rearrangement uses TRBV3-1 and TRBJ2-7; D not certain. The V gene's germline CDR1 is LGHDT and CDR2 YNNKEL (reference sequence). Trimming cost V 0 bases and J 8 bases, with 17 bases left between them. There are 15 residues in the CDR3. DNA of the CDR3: TGTGCCAGCAGCCAAGATCGGGCTAGTTTTGATAAGCAGTACTTC. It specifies CASSQDRASFDKQYF.

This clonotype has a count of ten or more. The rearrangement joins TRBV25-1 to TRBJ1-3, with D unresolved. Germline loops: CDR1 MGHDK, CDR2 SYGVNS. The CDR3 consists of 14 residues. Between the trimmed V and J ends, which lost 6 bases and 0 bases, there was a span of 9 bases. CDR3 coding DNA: TGTGCCAGCAGAAAACAGAACTCTGGAAACACCATATATTTT. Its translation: CASRKQNSGNTIYF.

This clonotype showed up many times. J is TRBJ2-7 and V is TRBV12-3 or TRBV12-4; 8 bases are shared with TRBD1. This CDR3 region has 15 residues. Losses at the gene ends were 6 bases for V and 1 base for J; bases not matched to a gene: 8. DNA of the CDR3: TGTGCCAGCAGCCCGAGAGGGACAGGTTCCTACGAGCAGTACTTC. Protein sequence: CASSPRGTGSYEQYF.

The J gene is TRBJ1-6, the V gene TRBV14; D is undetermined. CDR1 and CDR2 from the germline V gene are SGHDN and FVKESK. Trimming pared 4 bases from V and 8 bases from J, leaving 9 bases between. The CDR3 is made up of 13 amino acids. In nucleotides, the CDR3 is TGTGCCAGCAGCCCCGGACCTTATTCACCCCTCCACTTT. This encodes CASSPGPYSPLHF.

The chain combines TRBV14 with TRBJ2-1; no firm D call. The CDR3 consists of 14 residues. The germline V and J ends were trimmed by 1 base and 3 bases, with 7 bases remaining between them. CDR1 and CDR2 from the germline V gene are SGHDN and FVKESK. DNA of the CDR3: TGTGCCAGCAGCCAAGGTCTGTACTACAATGAGCAGTTCTTC. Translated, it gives CASSQGLYYNEQFF.

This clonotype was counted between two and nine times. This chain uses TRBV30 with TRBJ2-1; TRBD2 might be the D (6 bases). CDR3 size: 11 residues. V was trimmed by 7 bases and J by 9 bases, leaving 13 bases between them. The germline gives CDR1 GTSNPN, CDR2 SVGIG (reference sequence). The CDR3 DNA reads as TGTGCCTTGGGACTGCCGGGTGAGCAGTTCTTC. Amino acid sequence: CALGLPGEQFF.

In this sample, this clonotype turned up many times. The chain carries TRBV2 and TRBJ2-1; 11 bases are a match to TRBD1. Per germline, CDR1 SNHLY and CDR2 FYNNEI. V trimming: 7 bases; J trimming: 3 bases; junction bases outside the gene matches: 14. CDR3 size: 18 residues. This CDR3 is CASILLSPGQGDYNEQFF. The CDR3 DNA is TGTGCCAGCATTCTACTTTCCCCGGGACAGGGGGACTACAATGAGCAGTTCTTC.

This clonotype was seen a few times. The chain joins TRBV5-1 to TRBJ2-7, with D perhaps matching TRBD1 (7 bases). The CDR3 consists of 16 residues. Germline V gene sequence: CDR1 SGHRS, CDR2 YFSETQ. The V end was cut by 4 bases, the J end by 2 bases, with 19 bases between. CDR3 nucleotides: TGCGCCAGCAGCCTCCTCGGGGCGGGACAGACCTACGAGCAGTACTTC. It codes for CASSLLGAGQTYEQYF.